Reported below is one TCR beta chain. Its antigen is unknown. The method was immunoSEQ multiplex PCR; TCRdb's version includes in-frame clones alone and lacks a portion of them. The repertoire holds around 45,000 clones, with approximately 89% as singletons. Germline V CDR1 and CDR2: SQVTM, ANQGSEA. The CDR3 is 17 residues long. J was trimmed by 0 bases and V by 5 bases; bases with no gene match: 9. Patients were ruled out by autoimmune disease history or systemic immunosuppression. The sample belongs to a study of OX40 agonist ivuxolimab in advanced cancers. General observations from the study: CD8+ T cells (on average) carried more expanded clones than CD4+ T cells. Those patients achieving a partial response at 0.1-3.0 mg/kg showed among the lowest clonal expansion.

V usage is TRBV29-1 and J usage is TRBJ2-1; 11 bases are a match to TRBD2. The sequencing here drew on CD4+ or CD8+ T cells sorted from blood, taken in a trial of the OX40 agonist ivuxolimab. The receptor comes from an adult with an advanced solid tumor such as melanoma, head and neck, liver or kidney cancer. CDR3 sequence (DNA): TGCAGCGTTTCGGTAGCGGGGGGGTTCAGCTCCTACAATGAGCAGTTCTTC. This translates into CSVSVAGGFSSYNEQFF.